This T cell receptor beta chain was captured in a study of blood T cell repertoires in COVID-19. The method was immunoSEQ multiplex PCR; TCRdb's version includes in-frame clones alone and lacks a portion of them. This table has roughly 150,000 clones, approximately 84% appearing once. The CDR3 runs 16 residues. The germline V gene encodes CDR1 MNHEY and CDR2 SVGAGI. The trim removed 2 bases at V and 1 base at J, leaving 5 bases unmatched. The rearrangement joins TRBV6-5 to TRBJ2-3, with TRBD1 matching 8 bases. The receptor's source is a woman aged 18-29 years who had been exposed to COVID-19. The sequenced sample was PBMCs or T cells enriched from blood (not recorded which). CDR3 DNA sequence: TGTGCCAGCAGTTACGTTCAGGGGGCAGGCACAGATACGCAGTATTTT. It yields the protein CASSYVQGAGTDTQYF.